This T cell receptor beta chain stems from a study of Graves' ophthalmopathy and Graves' hyperthyroidism. The germline V gene encodes CDR1 GTSNPN and CDR2 SVGIG (reference sequence). V dropped 0 bases and J dropped 7; count of bases not matched to a gene: 4. The CDR3 loop spans 15 amino acids. RNA transcripts provided the template for amplifying TCR beta CDR3 regions. Second-round multiplex PCR came after first-round RT-PCR with HTBI primers. TCRdb used MiXCR to reprocess the multiplex PCR reads, holding one entry per CDR3 protein. The profile shows over 450,000 distinct CDR3 sequences, 13% to 15% of them singletons.

The source of this sequence is a woman in her 30s with Graves' ophthalmopathy. This rearrangement joins TRBV30 to TRBJ1-6, with 9 bases aligning to TRBD1. The sample was blood. CDR3 coding DNA: TGTGCCTGGAGTGTGGGACAGGGCCGAAATTCACCCCTCCACTTT. Translated, it gives CAWSVGQGRNSPLHF.